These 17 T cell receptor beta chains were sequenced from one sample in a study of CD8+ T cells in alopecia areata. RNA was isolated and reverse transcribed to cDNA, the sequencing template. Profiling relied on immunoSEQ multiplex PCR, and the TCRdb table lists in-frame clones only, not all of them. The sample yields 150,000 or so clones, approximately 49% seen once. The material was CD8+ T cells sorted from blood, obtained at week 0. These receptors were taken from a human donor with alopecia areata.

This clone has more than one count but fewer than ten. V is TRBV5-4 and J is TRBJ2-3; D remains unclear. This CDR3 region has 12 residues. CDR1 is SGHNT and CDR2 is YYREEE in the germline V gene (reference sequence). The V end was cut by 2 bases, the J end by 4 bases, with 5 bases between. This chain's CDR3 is CASSFSADTQYF. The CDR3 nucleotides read TGTGCCAGCAGCTTTTCAGCAGATACGCAGTATTTT.

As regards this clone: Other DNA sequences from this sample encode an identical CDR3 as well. CDR3 sequence reads: CSVGQVNTGELFF. The CDR3 nucleotides are TGCAGCGTGGGACAGGTCAACACCGGGGAGCTGTTTTTT. The chain combines TRBV29-1 with TRBJ2-2; 8 bases map to TRBD1. This CDR3 has 13 amino acids. The germline CDR1 and CDR2 sequences are SQVTM and ANQGSEA. After removal of 6 bases from V and 2 bases from J, the junction contained 2 bases not matched to a gene.

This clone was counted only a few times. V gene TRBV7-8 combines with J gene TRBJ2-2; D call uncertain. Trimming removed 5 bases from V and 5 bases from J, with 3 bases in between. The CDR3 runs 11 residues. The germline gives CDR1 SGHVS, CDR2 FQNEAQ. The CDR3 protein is CASSLTGELFF. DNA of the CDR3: TGTGCCAGCAGCCTAACCGGGGAGCTGTTTTTT.

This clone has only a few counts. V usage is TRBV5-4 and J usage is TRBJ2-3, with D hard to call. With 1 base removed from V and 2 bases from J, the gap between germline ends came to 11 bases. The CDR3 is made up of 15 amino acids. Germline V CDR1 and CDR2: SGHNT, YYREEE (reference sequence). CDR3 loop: CASSLSLNPTDTQYF. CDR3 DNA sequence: TGTGCCAGCAGCTTGAGTCTGAACCCCACAGATACGCAGTATTTT.

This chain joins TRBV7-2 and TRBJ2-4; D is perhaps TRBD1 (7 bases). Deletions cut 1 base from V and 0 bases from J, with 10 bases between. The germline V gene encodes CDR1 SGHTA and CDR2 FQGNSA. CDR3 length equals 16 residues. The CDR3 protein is CASSLGQGLAKNIQYF. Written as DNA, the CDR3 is TGTGCCAGCAGCTTAGGACAGGGACTAGCCAAAAACATTCAGTACTTC. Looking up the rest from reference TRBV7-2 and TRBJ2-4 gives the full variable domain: GAGVSQSPSNKVTEKGKDVELRCDPISGHTALYWYRQSLGQGLEFLIYFQGNSAPDKSGLPSDRFSAERTGGSVSTLTIQRTQQEDSAVYLCASSLGQGLAKNIQYFGAGTRLSVL.

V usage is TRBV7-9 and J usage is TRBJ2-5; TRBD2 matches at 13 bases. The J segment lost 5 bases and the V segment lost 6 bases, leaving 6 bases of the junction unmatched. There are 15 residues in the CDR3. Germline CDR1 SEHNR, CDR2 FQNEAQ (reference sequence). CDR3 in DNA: TGTGCCAGCAGTTACTCGACTAGCGGGGGGGAGACCCAGTACTTC. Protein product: CASSYSTSGGETQYF.

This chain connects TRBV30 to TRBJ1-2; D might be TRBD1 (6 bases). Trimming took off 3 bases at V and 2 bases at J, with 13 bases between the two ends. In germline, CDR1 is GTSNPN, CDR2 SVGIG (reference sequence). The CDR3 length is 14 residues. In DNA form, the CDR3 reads TGTGCCTGGAGCGAAGTGGACAGAAACTATGGCTACACCTTC. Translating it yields CAWSEVDRNYGYTF.

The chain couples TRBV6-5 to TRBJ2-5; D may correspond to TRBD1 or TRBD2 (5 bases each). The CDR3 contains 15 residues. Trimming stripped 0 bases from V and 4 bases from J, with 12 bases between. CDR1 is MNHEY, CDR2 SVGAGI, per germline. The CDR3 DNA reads TGTGCCAGCAGTTACTCGATGGGGGTCGGAGAGACCCAGTACTTC. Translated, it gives CASSYSMGVGETQYF.

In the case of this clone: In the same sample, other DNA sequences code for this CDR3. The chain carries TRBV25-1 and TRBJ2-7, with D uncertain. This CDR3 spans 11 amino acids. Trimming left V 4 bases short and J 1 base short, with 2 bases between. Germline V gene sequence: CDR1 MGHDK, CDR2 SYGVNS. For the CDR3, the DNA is TGTGCCAGCAGTGCGTCCTACGAGCAGTACTTC. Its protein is CASSASYEQYF.

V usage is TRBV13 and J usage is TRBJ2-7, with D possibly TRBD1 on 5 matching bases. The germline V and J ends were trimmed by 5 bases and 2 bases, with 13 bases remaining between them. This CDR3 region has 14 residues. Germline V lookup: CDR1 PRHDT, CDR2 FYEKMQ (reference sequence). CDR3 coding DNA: TGTGCCAGCAGCCCTTCAGGGCCCCCCTACGAGCAGTACTTC. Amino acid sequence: CASSPSGPPYEQYF. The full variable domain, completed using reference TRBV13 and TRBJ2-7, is AAGVIQSPRHLIKEKRETATLKCYPIPRHDTVYWYQQGPGQDPQFLISFYEKMQSDKGSIPDRFSAQQFSDYHSELNMSSLELGDSALYFCASSPSGPPYEQYFGPGTRLTVT.

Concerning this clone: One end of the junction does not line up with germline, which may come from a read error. CDR3 in amino acids: CASSAVGVF. The CDR3 DNA is TGTGCCAGCAGTGCGGTCGGAGTCTTC. The chain employs TRBV2 and TRBJ2-1; no firm D call. CDR1 and CDR2 (germline): SNHLY, FYNNEI. The CDR3 covers 9 residues.

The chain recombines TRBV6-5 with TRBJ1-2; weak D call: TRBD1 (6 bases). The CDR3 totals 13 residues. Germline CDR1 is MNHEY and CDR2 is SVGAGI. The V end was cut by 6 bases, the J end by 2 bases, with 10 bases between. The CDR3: CASRGGSNYGYTF. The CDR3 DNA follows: TGTGCCAGCAGGGGGGGCAGCAACTATGGCTACACCTTC.

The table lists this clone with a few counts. The CDR3: CASSWDTGTANTGELFF. The DNA of the CDR3 is TGTGCCAGCAGCTGGGACACAGGGACGGCGAACACCGGGGAGCTGTTTTTT. The chain recombines TRBV5-6 with TRBJ2-2, with D possibly TRBD1 on 6 matching bases. The CDR3 spans 17 residues. CDR1 and CDR2 from the germline V gene are SGHDT and YYEEEE. The V end lost 3 bases, the J end lost 0 bases, and 15 bases lay between the germline ends. Drawing the rest from reference TRBV5-6 and TRBJ2-2, the complete variable domain is DAGVTQSPTHLIKTRGQQVTLRCSPKSGHDTVSWYQQALGQGPQFIFQYYEEEERQRGNFPDRFSGHQFPNYSSELNVNALLLGDSALYLCASSWDTGTANTGELFFGEGSRLTVL.

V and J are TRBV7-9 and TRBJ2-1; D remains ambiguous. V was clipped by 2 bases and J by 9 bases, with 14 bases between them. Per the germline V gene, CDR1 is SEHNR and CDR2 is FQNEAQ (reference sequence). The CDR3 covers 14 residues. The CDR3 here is CASSLSSLSGEQFF. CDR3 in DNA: TGTGCCAGCAGCTTATCCTCCCTTTCGGGTGAGCAGTTCTTC. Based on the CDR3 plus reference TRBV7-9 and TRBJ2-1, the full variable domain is DTGVSQNPRHKITKRGQNVTFRCDPISEHNRLYWYRQTLGQGPEFLTYFQNEAQLEKSRLLSDRFSAERPKGSFSTLEIQRTEQGDSAMYLCASSLSSLSGEQFFGPGTRLTVL.

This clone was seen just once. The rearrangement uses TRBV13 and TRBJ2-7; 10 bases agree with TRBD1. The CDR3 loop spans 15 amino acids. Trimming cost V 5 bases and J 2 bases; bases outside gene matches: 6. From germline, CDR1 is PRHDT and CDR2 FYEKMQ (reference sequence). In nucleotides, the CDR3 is TGTGCCAGCAGCCCCTCGGGACAGGGGACCTACGAGCAGTACTTC. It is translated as CASSPSGQGTYEQYF.

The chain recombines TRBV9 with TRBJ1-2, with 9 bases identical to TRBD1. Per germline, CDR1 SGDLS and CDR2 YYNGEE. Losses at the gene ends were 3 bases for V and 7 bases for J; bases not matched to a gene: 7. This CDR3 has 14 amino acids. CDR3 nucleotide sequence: TGTGCCAGCAGCGGGTCTGGGACAGGGACTGGCTACACCTTC. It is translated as CASSGSGTGTGYTF.

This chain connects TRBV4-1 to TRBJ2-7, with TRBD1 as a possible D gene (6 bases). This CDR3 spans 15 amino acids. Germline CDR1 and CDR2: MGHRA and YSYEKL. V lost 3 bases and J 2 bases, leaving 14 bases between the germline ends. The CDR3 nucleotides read TGCGCCAGCAGCCAGGACAGAGATATTACCTACGAGCAGTACTTC. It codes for CASSQDRDITYEQYF.